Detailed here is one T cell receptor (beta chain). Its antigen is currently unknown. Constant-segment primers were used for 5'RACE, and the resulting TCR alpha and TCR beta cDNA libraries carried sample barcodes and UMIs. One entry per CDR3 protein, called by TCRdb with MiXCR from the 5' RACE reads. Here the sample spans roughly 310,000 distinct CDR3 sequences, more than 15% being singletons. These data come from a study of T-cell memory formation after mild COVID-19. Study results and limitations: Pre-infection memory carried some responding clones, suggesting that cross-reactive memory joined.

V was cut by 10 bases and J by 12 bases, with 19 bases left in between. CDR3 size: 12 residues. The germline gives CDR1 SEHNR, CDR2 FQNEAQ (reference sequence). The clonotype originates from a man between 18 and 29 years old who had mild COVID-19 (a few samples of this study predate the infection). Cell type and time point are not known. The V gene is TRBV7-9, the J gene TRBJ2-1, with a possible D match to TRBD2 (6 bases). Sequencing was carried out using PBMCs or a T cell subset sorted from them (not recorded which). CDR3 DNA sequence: TGTGCCAACAAGCCCCGGGGGTCCGGGCAGTTCTTC. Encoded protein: CANKPRGSGQFF.